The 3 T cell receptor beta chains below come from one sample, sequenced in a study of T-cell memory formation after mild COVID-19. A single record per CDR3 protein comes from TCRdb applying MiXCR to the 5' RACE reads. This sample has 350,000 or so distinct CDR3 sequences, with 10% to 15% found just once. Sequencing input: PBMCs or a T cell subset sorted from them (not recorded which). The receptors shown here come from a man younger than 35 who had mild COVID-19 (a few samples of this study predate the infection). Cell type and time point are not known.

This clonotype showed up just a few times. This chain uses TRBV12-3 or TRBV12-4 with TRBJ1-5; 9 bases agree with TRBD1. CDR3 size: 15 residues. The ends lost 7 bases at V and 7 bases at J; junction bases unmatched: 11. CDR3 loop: CASTPRDRDGQPQHF. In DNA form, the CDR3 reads TGTGCCAGCACCCCCCGGGACAGGGATGGGCAGCCCCAGCATTTT.

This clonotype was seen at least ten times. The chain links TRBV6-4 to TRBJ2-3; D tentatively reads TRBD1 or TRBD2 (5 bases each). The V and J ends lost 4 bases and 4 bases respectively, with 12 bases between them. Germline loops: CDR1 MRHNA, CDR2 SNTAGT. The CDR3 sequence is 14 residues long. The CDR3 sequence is CASSVGQGADTQYF. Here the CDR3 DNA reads TGTGCCAGCAGTGTTGGCCAGGGAGCAGATACGCAGTATTTT.

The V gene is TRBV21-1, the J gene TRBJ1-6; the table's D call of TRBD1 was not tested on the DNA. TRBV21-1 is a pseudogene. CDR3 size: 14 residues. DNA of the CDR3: TGTGCCAGCAGGGGGACGGAGGCGAGGTCACCCCTCCACTTT. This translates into CASRGTEARSPLHF.